This T cell receptor beta chain was identified in a study of blood T cell repertoires in COVID-19. Whole-study context: Sites across the United States, Italy and Spain contributed samples from acute and convalescent COVID-19. The cDNA or gDNA used as material had been derived from T cells, B-cell-depleted T cells, or PBMCs.

Germline CDR1 is KGHSH and CDR2 is LQKENI. V dropped 6 bases and J dropped 2; count of bases not matched to a gene: 11. The CDR3 contains 17 residues. This clone was seen more than once but under ten times. The data were produced by immunoSEQ multiplex PCR, yet TCRdb's version contains in-frame clones alone and is incomplete. Altogether tens of thousands of clones are present, around four fifths being singletons, with the ten largest covering roughly 10%. This TCR was recovered from a human donor in a cohort sampled during active COVID-19. Specimen: peripheral blood. This chain connects TRBV18 to TRBJ2-2, with 8 bases fitting TRBD1. The CDR3 loop reads CASSEATGARNTGELFF. The DNA of the CDR3 is TGTGCCAGCTCCGAGGCGACAGGGGCGAGAAACACCGGGGAGCTGTTTTTT.